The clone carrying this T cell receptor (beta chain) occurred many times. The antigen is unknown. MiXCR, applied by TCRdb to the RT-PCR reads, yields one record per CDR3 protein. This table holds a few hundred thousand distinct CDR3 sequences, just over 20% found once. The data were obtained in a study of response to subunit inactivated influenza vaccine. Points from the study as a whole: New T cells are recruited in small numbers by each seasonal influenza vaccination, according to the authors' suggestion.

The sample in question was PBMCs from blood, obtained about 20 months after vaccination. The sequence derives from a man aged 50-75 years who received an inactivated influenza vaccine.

The CDR3 nucleotides are TGTGCCAGCAGCCAGGACCGATCCTATAATTCACCCCTCCACTTT. Its translation: CASSQDRSYNSPLHF. The rearrangement uses TRBV2 and TRBJ1-6; D unresolved. The germline V gene has CDR1 SNHLY and CDR2 FYNNEI. The CDR3 length is 15 residues. Trimming shortened V by 6 bases and J by 1 base, and 10 bases separated the two germline ends. The entire variable domain, with the rest obtained from reference TRBV2 and TRBJ1-6, is as follows: EPEVTQTPSHQVTQMGQEVILRCVPISNHLYFYWYRQILGQKVEFLVSFYNNEISEKSEIFDDQFSVERPDGSNFTLKIRSTKLEDSAMYFCASSQDRSYNSPLHFGNGTRLTVT.